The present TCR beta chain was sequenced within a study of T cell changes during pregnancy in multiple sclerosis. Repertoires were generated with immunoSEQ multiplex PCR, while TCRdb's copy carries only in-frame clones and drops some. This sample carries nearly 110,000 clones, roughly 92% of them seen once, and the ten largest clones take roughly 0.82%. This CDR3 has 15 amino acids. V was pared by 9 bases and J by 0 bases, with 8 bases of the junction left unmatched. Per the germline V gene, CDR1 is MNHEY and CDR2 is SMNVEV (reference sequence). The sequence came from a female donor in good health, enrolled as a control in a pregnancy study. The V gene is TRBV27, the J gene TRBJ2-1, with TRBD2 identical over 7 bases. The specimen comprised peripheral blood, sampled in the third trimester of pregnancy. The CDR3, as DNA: TGTGCCAGTAGACTAGCTCCTAGCTCCTACAATGAGCAGTTCTTC. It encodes CASRLAPSSYNEQFF.